What follows are 23 T cell receptor beta chains derived from one specimen sequenced in a study of blood T cell repertoires in COVID-19. The table came from immunoSEQ multiplex PCR; TCRdb's copy has only in-frame clones and leaves some out. This sample has tens of thousands of clones, with around 87% found just once. The source material was peripheral blood. Receptors originate from an elderly man with active or convalescent COVID-19.

This clone was seen a single time. This sequence joins TRBV5-1 and TRBJ2-1; 11 bases are a match to TRBD2. This CDR3 has 15 residues. The ends lost 5 bases at V and 3 bases at J; junction bases unmatched: 4. Germline V gives CDR1 SGHRS, CDR2 YFSETQ. In DNA, the CDR3 is TGCGCCAGCAGGGTAGGACTAGCGGGCTACAATGAGCAGTTCTTC. As protein: CASRVGLAGYNEQFF.

V gene TRBV5-6 combines with J gene TRBJ2-7, with a weak D call TRBD2 (5 bases). CDR1 is SGHDT and CDR2 is YYEEEE in the germline V gene. The CDR3 loop spans 13 amino acids. Trimming took off 4 bases at V and 8 bases at J, with 16 bases between the two ends. The CDR3 loop is CASSQEPGSQQYV. The CDR3 bases are TGTGCCAGCAGCCAAGAACCGGGATCCCAGCAGTACGTC.

The J gene is TRBJ1-4, the V gene TRBV5-6; 11 bases line up with TRBD1. This CDR3 comprises 17 residues. The germline V gene has CDR1 SGHDT and CDR2 YYEEEE. The V gene end was trimmed by 4 bases and the J gene end by 3 bases; junction bases not matched to a gene: 8. CDR3 protein: CASSLGQGAYANEKLFF. The CDR3 DNA reads TGTGCCAGCAGCCTTGGACAGGGGGCTTACGCTAATGAAAAACTGTTTTTT. Using reference TRBV5-6 and TRBJ1-4 for the parts outside the CDR3, the full variable domain is DAGVTQSPTHLIKTRGQQVTLRCSPKSGHDTVSWYQQALGQGPQFIFQYYEEEERQRGNFPDRFSGHQFPNYSSELNVNALLLGDSALYLCASSLGQGAYANEKLFFGSGTQLSVL.

V is TRBV19 and J is TRBJ1-5; 10 nucleotides match TRBD1. The CDR3 extends over 16 amino acids. Germline V gives CDR1 LNHDA, CDR2 SQIVND (reference sequence). V was pared by 9 bases and J by 5 bases, with 13 bases of the junction left unmatched. Written as DNA, the CDR3 is TGTGCCAGCCGCAGTCCCGGGACAGGGGCTTATCAGCCCCAGCATTTT. It codes for CASRSPGTGAYQPQHF.

V usage is TRBV19 and J usage is TRBJ2-5; TRBD2 is a possible D gene (6 bases). The CDR3 totals 14 residues. The V gene lost 4 bases and the J gene lost 5 bases, with 14 bases spanning the gap. Germline CDR1 LNHDA, CDR2 SQIVND (reference sequence). CDR3 nucleotide sequence: TGTGCCAGTAGTAGGGGCGGGGTAGGGGAGACCCAGTACTTC. Amino acids: CASSRGGVGETQYF.

This clone was found a few times. The chain employs TRBV19 and TRBJ1-6; D uncertain. Germline assignment: CDR1 LNHDA and CDR2 SQIVND (reference sequence). The CDR3 contains 14 residues. The V and J ends lost 5 bases and 4 bases respectively, with 9 bases between them. The CDR3 DNA reads TGTGCCAGTAGTTTCCAGATTTATAATTCACCCCTCCACTTT. Amino acids: CASSFQIYNSPLHF.

The gene calls are TRBV5-1 and TRBJ2-3, with a tentative D call TRBD2 (7 bases). The CDR3 spans 16 residues. V lost 0 bases to trimming and J lost 4 bases, with 15 bases between them. From germline, CDR1 is SGHRS and CDR2 YFSETQ. The CDR3 protein is CASSLVPGGPSDTQYF. DNA for the CDR3: TGCGCCAGCAGCTTGGTTCCGGGGGGCCCTTCAGATACGCAGTATTTT.

The gene calls are TRBV4-1 and TRBJ2-5; the match to TRBD2 covers 8 bases. Germline values: CDR1 MGHRA, CDR2 YSYEKL. CDR3 size: 18 residues. V gave up 0 bases and J gave up 2 bases; unmatched junction bases: 11. For the CDR3, the DNA is TGCGCCAGCAGCCAAGATCTGGCGGCTAGCGGGTTACAAGAGACCCAGTACTTC. This encodes CASSQDLAASGLQETQYF.

The chain is built from TRBV28 and TRBJ1-2; D gene ambiguous. Germline loops: CDR1 MDHEN, CDR2 SYDVKM. The CDR3 has 12 amino acids. V lost 8 bases and J 10 bases, leaving 17 bases between the germline ends. This chain's CDR3 is CASYTGSANYTF. The CDR3 region has the DNA TGTGCCAGCTATACCGGGTCAGCTAACTACACCTTC.

The chain carries TRBV2 and TRBJ2-2; 14 nucleotides match TRBD2. Germline trimming cut 8 bases from V and 6 bases from J; bases unmatched to any gene: 11. Per germline, CDR1 SNHLY and CDR2 FYNNEI. The CDR3 runs 17 residues. CDR3 region: CASRSGLAGAGPGELFF. The DNA for the CDR3 is TGTGCCAGCCGCTCGGGACTAGCGGGAGCTGGCCCCGGGGAGCTGTTTTTT.

The chain carries TRBV7-9 and TRBJ1-2; D might be TRBD1 (5 bases). V gave up 1 base and J gave up 8 bases, with 14 bases separating them. The CDR3 length is 14 residues. Germline V gene sequence: CDR1 SEHNR, CDR2 FQNEAQ (reference sequence). The CDR3 DNA sequence: TGTGCCAGCAGCTTAGGTGGGGCCGGCGGCGGCTACACCTTC. Its protein product is CASSLGGAGGGYTF.

With respect to this clone: One junction end does not reproduce the germline sequence, and a read error may be involved. The chain combines TRBV15 with TRBJ1-1; unclear D gene. Germline lookup yields CDR1 LNHNV and CDR2 YYDKDF (reference sequence). This CDR3 region has 14 residues. The CDR3 is CATSREILNTEAFF. CDR3 bases: TGTGCCACCAGCCGAGAAATACTAAACACTGAAGCTTTCTTT.

This sequence joins TRBV5-1 and TRBJ2-2; 7 bases map to TRBD1. The CDR3 length is 15 residues. V dropped 4 bases and J dropped 0; count of bases not matched to a gene: 3. Germline V gives CDR1 SGHRS, CDR2 YFSETQ. CDR3 DNA sequence: TGCGCCAGCAGCCCAGGGGGAACGAACACCGGGGAGCTGTTTTTT. It is translated as CASSPGGTNTGELFF.

The rearrangement uses TRBV19 and TRBJ1-5; 10 positions match TRBD1. J lost 1 base, V lost 6 bases, and 3 bases had no gene match. The CDR3 totals 15 residues. CDR1 LNHDA and CDR2 SQIVND come from the germline V gene (reference sequence). CDR3 amino acids: CASRGQGPSNQPQHF. In nucleotides, the CDR3 is TGTGCCAGTAGGGGACAGGGGCCCAGCAATCAGCCCCAGCATTTT. The entire variable domain, with the rest obtained from reference TRBV19 and TRBJ1-5, is as follows: DGGITQSPKYLFRKEGQNVTLSCEQNLNHDAMYWYRQDPGQGLRLIYYSQIVNDFQKGDIAEGYSVSREKKESFPLTVTSAQKNPTAFYLCASRGQGPSNQPQHFGDGTRLSIL.

This clone was counted between two and nine times. This rearrangement joins TRBV12-3 or TRBV12-4 to TRBJ1-3; the D is unclear. V lost 5 bases to trimming and J lost 4 bases, with 9 bases between them. CDR3 size: 13 residues. The CDR3 sequence is CASSQVRGNTIYF. The CDR3 DNA is TGTGCCAGCAGTCAAGTCAGAGGAAACACCATATATTTT.

V and J are TRBV3-1 (or the pseudogene TRBV3-2) and TRBJ1-2; no reliable D call. The CDR3 is 14 amino acids. The germline CDR1 and CDR2 sequences are LGHDT and YNNKEL (reference sequence). The germline V and J ends were trimmed by 1 base and 2 bases, with 8 bases remaining between them. The CDR3 is CASSQVQANYGYTF. CDR3 sequence (DNA): TGTGCCAGCAGCCAAGTCCAGGCAAACTATGGCTACACCTTC.

The chain is built from TRBV24-1 and TRBJ2-1; the match to TRBD1 covers 11 bases. The CDR3 consists of 16 residues. The V and J ends lost 6 bases and 7 bases, in that order; junction bases with no gene match: 10. Germline loops: CDR1 KGHDR, CDR2 SFDVKD. The CDR3 DNA is TGTGCCACCAGTAAGGCCGGGACAGGGGGGATTAATGAGCAGTTCTTC. Protein product: CATSKAGTGGINEQFF.

The chain uses TRBV25-1 and TRBJ1-1, with unresolved D. Germline-derived CDR1 and CDR2 are MGHDK and SYGVNS. The CDR3 runs 15 residues. V lost 1 base, J lost 1 base, and 10 bases lay in between. The CDR3 sequence is CASSEWGGKNTEAFF. The CDR3 DNA reads TGTGCCAGCAGTGAATGGGGAGGGAAGAACACTGAAGCTTTCTTT. Full variable domain (outside the CDR3, taken from reference TRBV25-1 and TRBJ1-1): EADIYQTPRYLVIGTGKKITLECSQTMGHDKMYWYQQDPGMELHLIHYSYGVNSTEKGDLSSESTVSRIRTEHFPLTLESARPSHTSQYLCASSEWGGKNTEAFFGQGTRLTVV.

The V gene is TRBV28, the J gene TRBJ1-2, with D perhaps matching TRBD1 (6 bases). CDR3 length: 14 residues. Trimming removed 6 bases at V and 8 bases at J, with 19 bases between. Germline V gives CDR1 MDHEN, CDR2 SYDVKM. The CDR3 DNA is TGTGCCAGCAGATCCCCTCCCACAGGGAGAGGCTACACCTTC. This translates into CASRSPPTGRGYTF.

This clone appeared a single time. The V and J genes are TRBV15 and TRBJ2-1; 16 bases align to TRBD2. CDR3 length: 21 residues. The germline gives CDR1 LNHNV, CDR2 YYDKDF (reference sequence). V shed 0 bases, J shed 1 base, and the junction held 9 bases outside the gene matches. This chain's CDR3 is CATSRDYPGLAGGGSYNEQFF. CDR3 DNA: TGTGCCACCAGCAGAGATTACCCGGGACTAGCGGGAGGGGGGTCCTACAATGAGCAGTTCTTC.

The J gene is TRBJ1-5, the V gene TRBV19; a possible D gene is TRBD1 (6 bases). The V gene lost 6 bases and the J gene lost 2 bases, with 17 bases spanning the gap. The CDR3 spans 16 residues. Germline V gene sequence: CDR1 LNHDA, CDR2 SQIVND (reference sequence). The CDR3 DNA reads TGTGCCAGTAGAAATGGGGGGGCAGAGGGCAATCAGCCCCAGCATTTT. Encoded protein: CASRNGGAEGNQPQHF.

The chain joins TRBV5-1 to TRBJ2-4; 7 nucleotides match TRBD1. This CDR3 has 17 amino acids. The V gene's germline CDR1 is SGHRS and CDR2 YFSETQ. After removal of 2 bases from V and 4 bases from J, the junction contained 12 bases not matched to a gene. CDR3 sequence: CASSFSYGGTAKNIQYF. For the CDR3, the DNA is TGCGCCAGCAGCTTCAGTTATGGTGGGACAGCAAAAAACATTCAGTACTTC.

This chain uses TRBV18 with TRBJ1-2; 7 bases line up with TRBD1. Trimming took 0 bases from V and 8 from J; bases not matched to a gene: 9. CDR3 size: 15 residues. Germline CDR1 reads KGHSH; CDR2 reads LQKENI. CDR3 residues: CASSPPSQGLRGYTF. The CDR3 DNA reads TGTGCCAGCTCACCACCATCACAGGGGCTTCGGGGCTACACCTTC.